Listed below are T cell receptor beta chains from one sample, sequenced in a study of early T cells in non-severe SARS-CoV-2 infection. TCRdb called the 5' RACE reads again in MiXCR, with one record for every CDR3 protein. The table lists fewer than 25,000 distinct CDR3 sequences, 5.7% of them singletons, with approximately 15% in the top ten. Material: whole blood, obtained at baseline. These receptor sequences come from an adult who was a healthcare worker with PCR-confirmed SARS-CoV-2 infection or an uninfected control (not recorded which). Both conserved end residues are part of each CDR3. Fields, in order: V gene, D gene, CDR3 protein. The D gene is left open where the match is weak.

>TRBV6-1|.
CASSERENYGYTF
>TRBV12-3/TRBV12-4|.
CASSLAGPTGAGEQFF
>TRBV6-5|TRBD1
CASRGQGTEQPQHF
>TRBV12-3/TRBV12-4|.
CASSLYTYEQYF
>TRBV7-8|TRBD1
CASTLGGRAYEQYF
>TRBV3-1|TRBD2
CASSQGGGGGARDTQYF
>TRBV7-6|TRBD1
CASSLYPRTGMREAKNIQYF
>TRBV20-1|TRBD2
CSAPPGGYQETQYF
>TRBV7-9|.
CASSKTGAHDEQFF
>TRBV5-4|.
CASSLRGPNTQAFF
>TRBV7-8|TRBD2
CASSLVAGASTDTQYF
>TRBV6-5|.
CASSYRGSGDTQYF
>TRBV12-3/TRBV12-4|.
CASSSEPRQNGYTF
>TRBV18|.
CASSPQPGDSPLHF
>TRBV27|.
CASSPRGHTSGANVLTF
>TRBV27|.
CASSFSLPYEQYF
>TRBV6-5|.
CASSYGGPNTGELFF
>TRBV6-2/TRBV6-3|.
CASSYSTFAEAFF
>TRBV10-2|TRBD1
CASRATGQGQPQHF
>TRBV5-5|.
CASSSFGHSYEQYF
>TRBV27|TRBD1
CASRPGTGSYEQYF
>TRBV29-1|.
CSVGGGSYEQYF
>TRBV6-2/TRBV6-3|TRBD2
CASRLAGVTDTQYF
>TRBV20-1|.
CSASVRASEAFF
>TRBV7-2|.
CASSLDAGGRPYEQYF
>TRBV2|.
CASTEETYGYTF
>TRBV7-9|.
CASSLEALDEQFF